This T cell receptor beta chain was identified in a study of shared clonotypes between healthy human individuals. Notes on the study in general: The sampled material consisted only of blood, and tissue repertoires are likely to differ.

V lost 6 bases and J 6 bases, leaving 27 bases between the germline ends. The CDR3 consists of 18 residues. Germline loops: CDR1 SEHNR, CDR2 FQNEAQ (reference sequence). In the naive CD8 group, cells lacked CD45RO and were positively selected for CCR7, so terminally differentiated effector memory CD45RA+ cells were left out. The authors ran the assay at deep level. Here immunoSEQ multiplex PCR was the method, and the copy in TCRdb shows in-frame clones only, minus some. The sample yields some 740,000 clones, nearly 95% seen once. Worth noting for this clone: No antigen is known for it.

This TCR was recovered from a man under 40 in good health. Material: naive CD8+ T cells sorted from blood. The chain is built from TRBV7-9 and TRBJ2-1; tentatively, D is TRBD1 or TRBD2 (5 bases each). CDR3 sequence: CASRGQGSPGHRGNEQFF. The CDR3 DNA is TGTGCCAGCAGGGGGCAGGGATCACCCGGGCACCGGGGCAATGAGCAGTTCTTC.